This T cell receptor (beta chain) originates from a study of response to subunit inactivated influenza vaccine. Regarding the study as a whole: It was suggested by the authors that few new T cells are recruited by each seasonal influenza vaccination.

There are 18 residues in the CDR3. The germline CDR1 and CDR2 sequences are LGHDT and YNNKEL (reference sequence). Concerning this clonotype itself: Its antigen is as yet unknown. A read error may account for a junction end that differs from germline.

Each CDR3 protein is one row after TCRdb ran MiXCR on the RT-PCR reads. Here the sample spans 700,000 to 900,000 distinct CDR3 sequences, 21% being singletons. The rearrangement links TRBV3-1 to TRBJ2-1; 11 bases agree with TRBD2. The sequence derives from a man between 50 and 59 years old who received an inactivated influenza vaccine. Source: PBMCs from blood, taken around 5 days after vaccination. The DNA for the CDR3 is TGTGCCTGCAGCCAAGATGTGGTAGCGGGGGGGCTCGGCAATGAGCAGTTCTTC. Its translation is CACSQDVVAGGLGNEQFF.